This TCR beta chain stems from a study of T-cell memory formation after mild COVID-19. Germline CDR1 and CDR2: SGHDT and YYEEEE. V shed 0 bases and J 4 bases; nucleotides not matched to a gene: 5. The CDR3 is made up of 16 amino acids. TCRdb called the 5' RACE reads again in MiXCR, with one record for every CDR3 protein. This table holds roughly 500,000 distinct CDR3 sequences, about a fifth found once. The TCR was taken from an adult woman who had mild COVID-19 (a few samples of this study predate the infection). Cell type and time point are not known. V and J are TRBV5-6 and TRBJ2-3; 10 nucleotides line up with TRBD1. The specimen sequenced was PBMCs or a T cell subset sorted from them (not recorded which). The CDR3: CASSLVGTGVPDTQYF. CDR3 nucleotide sequence: TGTGCCAGCAGCTTGGTGGGGACAGGGGTGCCAGATACGCAGTATTTT.